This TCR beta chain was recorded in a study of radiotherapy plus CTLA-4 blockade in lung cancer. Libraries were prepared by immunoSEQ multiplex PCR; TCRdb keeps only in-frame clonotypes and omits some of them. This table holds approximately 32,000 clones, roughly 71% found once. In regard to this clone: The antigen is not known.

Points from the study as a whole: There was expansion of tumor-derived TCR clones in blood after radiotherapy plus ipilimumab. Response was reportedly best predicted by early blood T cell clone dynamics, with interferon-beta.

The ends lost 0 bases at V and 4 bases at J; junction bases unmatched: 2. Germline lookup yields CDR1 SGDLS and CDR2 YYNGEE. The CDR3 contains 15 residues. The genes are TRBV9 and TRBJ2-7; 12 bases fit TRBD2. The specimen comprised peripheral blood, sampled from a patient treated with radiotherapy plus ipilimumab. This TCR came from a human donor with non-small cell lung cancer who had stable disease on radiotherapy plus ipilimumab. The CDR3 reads CASSVATSGRYEQYF. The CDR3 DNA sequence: TGTGCCAGCAGCGTAGCAACTAGCGGGAGGTACGAGCAGTACTTC.